This T cell receptor beta chain was sequenced for a study of blood T cell repertoires in COVID-19. The CDR3 is made up of 13 amino acids. Germline lookup yields CDR1 SGHNT and CDR2 YYREEE (reference sequence). The ends were cut back, 3 bases at V and 4 bases at J, with 10 bases in the middle. In the original analysis: Nucleated cell counts were estimated from reference gene primer amplification. Libraries were prepared by immunoSEQ multiplex PCR; TCRdb keeps only in-frame clonotypes and omits some of them. V and J calls and clone size are copied from that table; D and trimming were computed from the DNA. The sample holds 350,000 to 450,000 clones, nearly 90% seen once. Individuals drawn from under 30 US areas were about 18 to 100 years old.

The receptor was isolated from a woman in her twenties or thirties who had recovered from COVID-19. The chain joins TRBV5-4 to TRBJ2-5; tentatively, D is TRBD1 (6 bases). The sample comprised PBMCs or T cells enriched from blood (not recorded which). The CDR3 sequence is CASSSGVVETQYF. In nucleotides, the CDR3 is TGTGCCAGCAGCTCAGGGGTGGTAGAGACCCAGTACTTC.